The clone carrying this T cell receptor beta chain was counted a single time. Its antigen is currently unknown. At the Johns Hopkins FTIC core, DNA taken from cultured CD4+ T cells was sequenced by way of the Oncomine TCR Beta short-read assay. From CD4+ T cells that had been cultured, genomic DNA was extracted. TCRdb analysed the PCR reads with MiXCR anew, one entry per CDR3 protein. The table shows 10,000 to 15,000 distinct CDR3 sequences, with around 47% occurring only once. The treatment was: approximately 9-day PBMC culture with coronavirus spike peptide pools or control peptides (ViraFEST assay). This specimen belongs to a study of vaccination and CD4 T cells after COVID-19. For the study at large: Timing of post-vaccine sample collection was a median roughly 70 days after dose two, with a range of 14 to 241. Stimulation used overlapping spike peptides from SARS-CoV-2, HCoV-NL63, HCoV-OC43 and HCoV-229E. Study-wide findings and caveats: Post-infection sampling omitted early timepoints and covered relatively few convalescent patients.

This TCR derives from a human donor who had recovered from COVID-19. The sequencing sample was made of CD4+ T cells from blood, cultured in vitro.

CDR3 DNA sequence: TGTGCCAGCAGCCAAGCTACGGGCCGGGGAGGAAACACCATATATTTT. It codes for CASSQATGRGGNTIYF. The rearrangement links TRBV3-1 to TRBJ1-3; D uncertain. CDR1 is LGHDT, CDR2 YNNKEL, per germline (reference sequence). Trimming took off 1 base at V and 4 bases at J, with 14 bases between the two ends. The CDR3 sequence is 16 residues long.